What follows are 30 T cell receptor beta chains derived from one specimen sequenced in a study of T cell responses to AZD1222 COVID-19 vaccine. Repertoires were generated with immunoSEQ multiplex PCR, while TCRdb's copy carries only in-frame clones and drops some. The data show fewer than 130,000 clones, around 85% seen once. The material sequenced was peripheral blood, taken on day 0 of AZD1222 vaccination. The receptors stem from an adult in good health.

This clone has a single count. The chain links TRBV4-1 to TRBJ2-7; D might be TRBD1 (6 bases). CDR1 is MGHRA, CDR2 YSYEKL, per germline. Trimming removed 0 bases at V and 2 bases at J, with 14 bases between. The CDR3 runs to 16 residues. CDR3 amino acids: CASSQEPGHDAYEQYF. The CDR3 region has the DNA TGCGCCAGCAGCCAAGAACCGGGACACGACGCCTACGAGCAGTACTTC.

This chain links TRBV6-5 with TRBJ2-7; D is unresolved. Trimming left V 0 bases short and J 2 bases short, with 11 bases between. The CDR3 consists of 15 residues. Germline V lookup: CDR1 MNHEY, CDR2 SVGAGI. The CDR3: CASSYSFGPAYEQYF. CDR3 DNA: TGTGCCAGCAGTTACTCCTTCGGGCCGGCCTACGAGCAGTACTTC.

The J gene is TRBJ1-6, the V gene TRBV5-6; 7 positions agree with TRBD1. The CDR3 sequence is 17 residues long. Trimming cost V 0 bases and J 7 bases; bases outside gene matches: 10. CDR1 and CDR2 (germline): SGHDT, YYEEEE. The CDR3 sequence is CASSLGAVVRGNSPLHF. DNA for the CDR3: TGTGCCAGCAGCTTGGGGGCTGTGGTCAGGGGGAATTCACCCCTCCACTTT.

The chain combines TRBV9 with TRBJ2-3; 9 bases match TRBD2. Germline V gives CDR1 SGDLS, CDR2 YYNGEE. This CDR3 region has 15 residues. Unmatched junction bases numbered 2, after V lost 0 bases and J lost 3 bases. In nucleotides, the CDR3 is TGTGCCAGCAGCGTAGGGACTAGCGTAACAGATACGCAGTATTTT. Amino acids: CASSVGTSVTDTQYF. Drawing the rest from reference TRBV9 and TRBJ2-3, the complete variable domain is DSGVTQTPKHLITATGQRVTLRCSPRSGDLSVYWYQQSLDQGLQFLIQYYNGEERAKGNILERFSAQQFPDLHSELNLSSLELGDSALYFCASSVGTSVTDTQYFGPGTRLTVL.

This chain connects TRBV19 to TRBJ2-1; D not resolved. V lost 7 bases and J 2 bases, leaving 6 bases between the germline ends. This CDR3 region has 12 residues. Germline assignment: CDR1 LNHDA and CDR2 SQIVND (reference sequence). The CDR3 reads CASIGPYNEQFF. The CDR3 region has the DNA TGTGCCAGTATCGGGCCCTACAATGAGCAGTTCTTC. The entire variable domain, with the rest obtained from reference TRBV19 and TRBJ2-1, is as follows: DGGITQSPKYLFRKEGQNVTLSCEQNLNHDAMYWYRQDPGQGLRLIYYSQIVNDFQKGDIAEGYSVSREKKESFPLTVTSAQKNPTAFYLCASIGPYNEQFFGPGTRLTVL.

The sample holds a few counts of this clone. The chain joins TRBV4-3 to TRBJ2-5, with a tentative D call TRBD2 (6 bases). Germline CDR1 is LGHNA and CDR2 is YSLEER. The CDR3 extends over 15 amino acids. The V end lost 1 base, the J end lost 2 bases, and 11 bases lay between the germline ends. DNA for the CDR3: TGCGCCAGCAGCCAAGCGTCTAGCGCTCAAGAGACCCAGTACTTC. As protein: CASSQASSAQETQYF.

This clone occurred a few times. The rearrangement links TRBV6-5 to TRBJ1-3; D is possibly TRBD1 (5 bases). The CDR3 spans 15 residues. Germline loops: CDR1 MNHEY, CDR2 SVGAGI. Trimming cost V 7 bases and J 0 bases, with 13 bases left between them. CDR3 in DNA: TGTGCCAGCACCCCAAGACAGCCCTCTGGAAACACCATATATTTT. Translation: CASTPRQPSGNTIYF.

This clone was observed a few times. The V call is TRBV28, the J call TRBJ2-3; D unresolved. V lost 1 base to trimming and J lost 8 bases, with 7 bases between them. Looked up from germline, CDR1 is MDHEN and CDR2 is SYDVKM. The CDR3 consists of 12 residues. DNA for the CDR3: TGTGCCAGCAGTTTATCGTACGGTACGCAGTATTTT. Translation gives CASSLSYGTQYF. Full variable domain (outside the CDR3, taken from reference TRBV28 and TRBJ2-3): DVKVTQSSRYLVKRTGEKVFLECVQDMDHENMFWYRQDPGLGLRLIYFSYDVKMKEKGDIPEGYSVSREKKERFSLILESASTNQTSMYLCASSLSYGTQYFGPGTRLTVL.

This clone showed up just once. The same CDR3 arises from other DNA sequences in this sample as well. The V and J genes are TRBV6-4 and TRBJ2-2; no clear D. Trimming stripped 2 bases from V and 3 bases from J, with 4 bases between. The CDR3 is 13 residues long. Germline CDR1 is MRHNA and CDR2 is SNTAGT. The CDR3 DNA sequence: TGTGCCAGCAGTGACAGGGACACCGGGGAGCTGTTTTTT. Its protein is CASSDRDTGELFF.

The rearrangement uses TRBV4-1 and TRBJ1-4; the match to TRBD1 covers 12 bases. V was pared by 1 base and J by 8 bases, with 5 bases of the junction left unmatched. The CDR3 covers 16 residues. Germline CDR1 is MGHRA and CDR2 is YSYEKL. CDR3 residues: CASSQGDRGPTEKLFF. For the CDR3, the DNA is TGCGCCAGCAGCCAAGGGGACAGGGGGCCGACCGAAAAACTGTTTTTT.

The sample holds one count of this clone. V and J are TRBV28 and TRBJ2-3, with 8 positions matching TRBD2. The CDR3 sequence is 20 residues long. V dropped 5 bases and J dropped 2; count of bases not matched to a gene: 21. CDR1 is MDHEN, CDR2 SYDVKM, per germline. For the CDR3, the DNA is TGTGCCAGCAGTCCCTGGGGTATTCGGGGGGGCTCAACTTCCACAGATACGCAGTATTTT. Protein product: CASSPWGIRGGSTSTDTQYF.

The chain links TRBV5-1 to TRBJ2-2; a possible D gene is TRBD1 (5 bases). Germline CDR1 and CDR2: SGHRS and YFSETQ. This CDR3 is 13 amino acids long. Deletions cut 3 bases from V and 4 bases from J, with 7 bases between. The DNA of the CDR3 is TGCGCCAGCAGCTGGGGCCCCACCGGGGAGCTGTTTTTT. It codes for CASSWGPTGELFF.

About this clone itself: Other DNA sequences in the sample encode the same CDR3. This sequence joins TRBV5-1 and TRBJ2-5; the match to TRBD2 covers 8 bases. V trimming: 0 bases; J trimming: 5 bases; junction bases outside the gene matches: 0. The CDR3 extends over 13 amino acids. Germline CDR1 SGHRS, CDR2 YFSETQ. The CDR3 region is CASSLGGGETQYF. CDR3 nucleotide sequence: TGCGCCAGCAGCTTGGGCGGGGGGGAGACCCAGTACTTC. Drawing the rest from reference TRBV5-1 and TRBJ2-5, the complete variable domain is KAGVTQTPRYLIKTRGQQVTLSCSPISGHRSVSWYQQTPGQGLQFLFEYFSETQRNKGNFPGRFSGRQFSNSRSEMNVSTLELGDSALYLCASSLGGGETQYFGPGTRLLVL.

In this sample, this clone turned up once. The rearrangement uses TRBV14 and TRBJ2-5, with 7 bases lining up with TRBD1. The CDR3 covers 17 residues. CDR1 is SGHDN, CDR2 FVKESK, per germline. V shed 3 bases and J 0 bases; nucleotides not matched to a gene: 10. The CDR3 DNA reads TGTGCCAGCAGCCACACCCCGACAGGGACGTACCAAGAGACCCAGTACTTC. Translating it yields CASSHTPTGTYQETQYF.

This chain links TRBV4-3 with TRBJ1-2, with D perhaps matching TRBD1 (5 bases). Germline V gives CDR1 LGHNA, CDR2 YSLEER. V was shortened by 3 bases and J by 4 bases, with 18 bases between the two germline ends. The CDR3 runs 16 residues. CDR3 in DNA: TGCGCCAGCAGCCAGGCCCGGACATTAGTACTCTATGGCTACACCTTC. Translation gives CASSQARTLVLYGYTF.

DNA of the CDR3: TGTGCCAGCAGTGAAGAAAGCAATCAGCCCCAGCATTTT. The encoded protein is CASSEESNQPQHF. The chain is built from TRBV2 and TRBJ1-5; D call uncertain. There are 13 residues in the CDR3. Germline CDR1 and CDR2: SNHLY and FYNNEI. The V end was cut by 1 base, the J end by 1 base, with 2 bases between.

The genes are TRBV20-1 and TRBJ2-3; 8 positions match TRBD2. Germline trimming cut 3 bases from V and 5 bases from J; bases unmatched to any gene: 13. This CDR3 is built from 16 residues. Germline-derived CDR1 and CDR2 are DFQATT and SNEGSKA (reference sequence). CDR3 protein: CSASRRGGTLEDTQYF. The DNA for the CDR3 is TGCAGTGCTAGTCGTCGGGGGGGCACTTTGGAAGATACGCAGTATTTT.

The V gene is TRBV2, the J gene TRBJ1-5; 7 bases map to TRBD1. The germline gives CDR1 SNHLY, CDR2 FYNNEI. The CDR3 length is 16 residues. V shed 4 bases, J shed 0 bases, and the junction held 6 bases outside the gene matches. The CDR3 coding sequence is TGTGCCAGCAGTGCCGGGACAGTGTATAGCAATCAGCCCCAGCATTTT. Translated: CASSAGTVYSNQPQHF.

This clone was seen a handful of times. The chain carries TRBV3-1 (or the pseudogene TRBV3-2) and TRBJ2-1; 10 bases agree with TRBD2. The CDR3 is 20 residues long. CDR1 is LGHDT, CDR2 YNNKEL, per germline (reference sequence). V was pared by 5 bases and J by 0 bases, with 16 bases of the junction left unmatched. This CDR3 is CASSALYSGRSRSSYNEQFF. CDR3 bases: TGTGCCAGCAGCGCCCTTTATAGCGGGAGGTCCAGGAGCTCCTACAATGAGCAGTTCTTC.

This rearrangement joins TRBV4-1 to TRBJ1-1, with D possibly matching TRBD1 (6 bases). This CDR3 is built from 16 residues. V was pared by 3 bases and J by 5 bases, with 19 bases between. Germline V gene data show CDR1 as MGHRA and CDR2 as YSYEKL. CDR3 nucleotide sequence: TGCGCCAGCAGCCACCAATTAACAGGGCTCGTGACTGAAGCTTTCTTT. The encoded protein is CASSHQLTGLVTEAFF.

The rearrangement links TRBV24-1 to TRBJ2-1, with 9 bases fitting TRBD1. The CDR3 runs to 16 residues. The V segment lost 4 bases and the J segment 8 bases; nucleotides outside the gene matches: 11. Germline values: CDR1 KGHDR, CDR2 SFDVKD. CDR3 nucleotides: TGTGCCACCAGTGACCCCACAGGGGGCGCCAGGGATGAGCAGTTCTTC. The encoded protein is CATSDPTGGARDEQFF.

The rearrangement joins TRBV2 to TRBJ1-6, with 8 bases matching TRBD1. This CDR3 region has 15 residues. Trimming removed 4 bases from V and 7 bases from J; junction bases left unmatched: 6. CDR1 and CDR2 (germline): SNHLY, FYNNEI. The CDR3 here is CASSGGQVINSPLHF. In nucleotides, the CDR3 is TGTGCCAGCAGTGGGGGACAGGTCATAAATTCACCCCTCCACTTT. Looking up the rest from reference TRBV2 and TRBJ1-6 gives the full variable domain: EPEVTQTPSHQVTQMGQEVILRCVPISNHLYFYWYRQILGQKVEFLVSFYNNEISEKSEIFDDQFSVERPDGSNFTLKIRSTKLEDSAMYFCASSGGQVINSPLHFGNGTRLTVT.

The chain recombines TRBV6-4 with TRBJ1-5; TRBD1 agrees at 8 bases. In germline, CDR1 is MRHNA, CDR2 SNTAGT. The CDR3 covers 14 residues. The ends lost 7 bases at V and 7 bases at J; junction bases unmatched: 9. The CDR3 region is CASIRQGSHQPQHF. The CDR3 DNA sequence: TGTGCCAGCATAAGACAGGGGAGTCACCAGCCCCAGCATTTT.

This clone was seen repeatedly, ten times or more. The chain combines TRBV19 with TRBJ2-7; weak D call: TRBD2 (6 bases). Germline CDR1 LNHDA, CDR2 SQIVND (reference sequence). Trimming removed 6 bases at V and 3 bases at J, with 9 bases between. The CDR3 spans 12 residues. The CDR3 sequence is CASSFGGYEQYF. CDR3 bases: TGTGCCAGTAGCTTCGGGGGCTACGAGCAGTACTTC.

Here the CDR3 reads CATGGAGNQPQHF. The CDR3 DNA reads TGTGCCACGGGGGGGGCCGGCAATCAGCCCCAGCATTTT. V and J are TRBV2 and TRBJ1-5, with D possibly TRBD1 on 6 matching bases. Trimming took 10 bases from V and 2 from J, leaving 12 bases between them. Germline V gene data show CDR1 as SNHLY and CDR2 as FYNNEI. The CDR3 is made up of 13 amino acids. Using reference TRBV2 and TRBJ1-5 for the parts outside the CDR3, the full variable domain is EPEVTQTPSHQVTQMGQEVILRCVPISNHLYFYWYRQILGQKVEFLVSFYNNEISEKSEIFDDQFSVERPDGSNFTLKIRSTKLEDSAMYFCATGGAGNQPQHFGDGTRLSIL.

This clone occurred a few times. V is TRBV9 and J is TRBJ1-6; the D is unclear. The CDR3 spans 14 residues. CDR1 and CDR2 from the germline V gene are SGDLS and YYNGEE. V lost 0 bases to trimming and J lost 9 bases, with 10 bases between them. The CDR3 spells CASSVVGSRSPLHF. CDR3 nucleotide sequence: TGTGCCAGCAGCGTAGTAGGATCGCGTTCACCCCTCCACTTT.

The chain joins TRBV4-3 to TRBJ1-1; D not certain. V lost 0 bases to trimming and J lost 9 bases, with 11 bases between them. From germline, CDR1 is LGHNA and CDR2 YSLEER. This CDR3 has 13 amino acids. As DNA, the CDR3 is TGCGCCAGCAGCCAAGAAGTGAGGACCCAAGCTTTCTTT. This codes for CASSQEVRTQAFF.

There are a few counts of this clone. V is TRBV28 and J is TRBJ1-5, with a possible D match to TRBD1 (5 bases). The CDR3 runs to 14 residues. With 8 bases removed from V and 2 bases from J, the gap between germline ends came to 13 bases. Germline-derived CDR1 and CDR2 are MDHEN and SYDVKM. The CDR3 nucleotides read TGTGCCAGCCATGGGGGGATTCGCAATCAGCCCCAGCATTTT. It specifies CASHGGIRNQPQHF.

V is TRBV6-5 and J is TRBJ2-1, with 8 bases matching TRBD2. V lost 7 bases to trimming and J lost 8 bases; unmatched junction nucleotides: 10. Looked up from germline, CDR1 is MNHEY and CDR2 is SVGAGI. The CDR3 runs to 14 residues. DNA for the CDR3: TGTGCCAGCACTTTTAGCGGGGCTACTTATGAGCAGTTCTTC. Translated, it gives CASTFSGATYEQFF.

The V gene is TRBV5-6, the J gene TRBJ1-4; D is uncertain. From germline, CDR1 is SGHDT and CDR2 YYEEEE. The CDR3 contains 16 residues. The V and J ends lost 3 bases and 4 bases respectively, with 16 bases between them. CDR3: CASSYRTGIFNEKLFF. The CDR3 nucleotides read TGTGCCAGCAGCTACAGAACCGGGATCTTTAATGAAAAACTGTTTTTT.